A selection of T cell receptor beta chains follows, all from one sample in a study of cytomegalovirus exposure and HLA in healthy donors. Data came from immunoSEQ multiplex PCR; TCRdb stores just in-frame clones and leaves some out. The sample has over 150,000 clones, roughly 82% seen once. Sequencing was performed on PBMCs. These TCRs come from a girl aged 10 to 17 in good health and CMV-seropositive. CDR3s include the opening cysteine and the closing phenylalanine or tryptophan. The D gene is left open where the match is weak. The listing skips clone size in some rows; elsewhere it reads once, few, many or a size class.

J gene | V gene | D gene | clone size | CDR3 DNA | CDR3 protein
TRBJ2-6 | TRBV27 | TRBD2 | NA | TGTGCCAGCAGTTTATTCCCTAGCGGGCTTAGCTCTGGGGCCAACGTCCTGACTTTC | CASSLFPSGLSSGANVLTF
TRBJ2-2 | TRBV10-1 | NA | NA | TGCGCCAGCAGTCAGCGGGCCCCCGGGGAGCTGTTTTTT | CASSQRAPGELFF
TRBJ2-3 | TRBV28 | TRBD2 | NA | TGTGCCAGCAGTGAGGGGACTAGCGGGAGGGATACAGATACGCAGTATTTT | CASSEGTSGRDTDTQYF
TRBJ2-1 | TRBV11-2 | NA | NA | TGTGCCAGCAGCTTAGGTGGGCCCGCTAGCTCCGGATATTCGCAGTTCTTC | CASSLGGPASSGYSQFF
TRBJ2-2 | TRBV27 | TRBD2 | once | TGTGCCAGCAGTTTACTACTAGCGGGGGGGGCCGGGGAGCTGTTTTTT | CASSLLLAGGAGELFF
TRBJ2-1 | TRBV28 | TRBD2 | NA | TGTGCCAGCAGTTTACGCGGGGGGGGCGATGAGCAGTTCTTC | CASSLRGGGDEQFF
TRBJ2-5 | TRBV4-2 | NA | NA | TGTGCCAGCAGCCAACGGGGGGCAGGGGAGACCCAGTACTTC | CASSQRGAGETQYF
TRBJ2-7 | TRBV18 | NA | NA | TGTGCCAGCTCACCCCAGGGAGGGGGGCTTGACGAGCAGTACTTC | CASSPQGGGLDEQYF
TRBJ1-1 | TRBV6-1 | TRBD1 | NA | TGTGCCAGCAGTGAGGAAGGGACAGGGGGCACTGAAGCTTTCTTT | CASSEEGTGGTEAFF
TRBJ1-1 | TRBV2 | NA | NA | TGTGCCAGCCTGGTAGCAGAGAACACTGAAGCTTTCTTT | CASLVAENTEAFF
TRBJ1-1 | TRBV5-1 | NA | NA | TGCGCCAGCAGCAGATCGAGAGACACTGAAGCTTTCTTT | CASSRSRDTEAFF
TRBJ1-2 | TRBV19 | NA | NA | TGTGCCAGTGGAGGGTCGGGGGGCTACACCTTC | CASGGSGGYTF
TRBJ1-1 | TRBV28 | NA | NA | TGTGCCAGCAGTTCAGGGTCCACTGAAGCTTTCTTT | CASSSGSTEAFF
TRBJ1-2 | TRBV27 | NA | NA | TGTGCCAGCAGACTGAGTGGGGGGGGCTATGGCTACACCTTC | CASRLSGGGYGYTF
TRBJ2-7 | TRBV7-8 | TRBD2 | NA | TGTGCCAGCAGCTTAGGACCTAGCGGGACGTACGAGCAGTACTTC | CASSLGPSGTYEQYF
TRBJ2-2 | TRBV6-1 | TRBD1 | NA | TGTGCCAGCAGTGAAGTACAGGGGGCCGACACCGGGGAGCTGTTTTTT | CASSEVQGADTGELFF